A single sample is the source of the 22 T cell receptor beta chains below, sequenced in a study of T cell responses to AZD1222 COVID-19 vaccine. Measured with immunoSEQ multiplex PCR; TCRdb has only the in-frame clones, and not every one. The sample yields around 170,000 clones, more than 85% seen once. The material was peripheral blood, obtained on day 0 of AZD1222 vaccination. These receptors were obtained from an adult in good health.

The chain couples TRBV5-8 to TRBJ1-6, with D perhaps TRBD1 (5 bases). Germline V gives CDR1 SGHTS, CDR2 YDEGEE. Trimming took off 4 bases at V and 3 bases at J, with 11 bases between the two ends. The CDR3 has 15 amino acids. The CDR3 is CASSPRRGYNSPLHF. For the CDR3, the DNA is TGTGCCAGCAGCCCGCGTAGGGGCTATAATTCACCCCTCCACTTT.

The CDR3 DNA follows: TGTGCCAGCAGCTTAGAGGGCCCGGGACAGGGGGACCTGAACACTGAAGCTTTCTTT. This gives the protein CASSLEGPGQGDLNTEAFF. The gene calls are TRBV7-8 and TRBJ1-1; 11 bases align to TRBD1. The germline V gene has CDR1 SGHVS and CDR2 FQNEAQ. Trimming took 1 base from V and 0 from J; bases not matched to a gene: 10. This CDR3 has 19 amino acids.

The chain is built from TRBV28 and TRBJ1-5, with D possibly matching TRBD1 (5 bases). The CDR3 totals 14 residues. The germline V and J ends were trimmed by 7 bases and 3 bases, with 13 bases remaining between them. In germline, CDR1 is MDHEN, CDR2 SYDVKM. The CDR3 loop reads CASKPPGLNQPQHF. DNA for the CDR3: TGTGCCAGCAAGCCTCCGGGGCTCAATCAGCCCCAGCATTTT.

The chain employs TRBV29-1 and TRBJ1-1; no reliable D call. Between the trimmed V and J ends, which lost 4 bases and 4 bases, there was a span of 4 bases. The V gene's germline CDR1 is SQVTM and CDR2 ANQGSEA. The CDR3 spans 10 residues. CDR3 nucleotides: TGCAGCGTTGTGCGCACTGAAGCTTTCTTT. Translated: CSVVRTEAFF.

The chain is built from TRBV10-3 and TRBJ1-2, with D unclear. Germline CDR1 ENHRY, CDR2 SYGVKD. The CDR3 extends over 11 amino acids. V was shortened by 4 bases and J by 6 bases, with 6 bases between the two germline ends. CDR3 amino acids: CAISVGDGYTF. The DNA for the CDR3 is TGTGCCATCAGTGTCGGGGATGGCTACACCTTC.

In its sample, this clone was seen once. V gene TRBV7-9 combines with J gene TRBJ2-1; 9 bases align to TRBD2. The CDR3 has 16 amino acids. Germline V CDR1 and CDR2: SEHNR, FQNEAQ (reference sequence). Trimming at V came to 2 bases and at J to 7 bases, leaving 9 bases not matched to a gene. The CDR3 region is CASSLSGRKGLNEQFF. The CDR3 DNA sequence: TGTGCCAGCAGCTTAAGCGGGAGGAAGGGGTTGAATGAGCAGTTCTTC.

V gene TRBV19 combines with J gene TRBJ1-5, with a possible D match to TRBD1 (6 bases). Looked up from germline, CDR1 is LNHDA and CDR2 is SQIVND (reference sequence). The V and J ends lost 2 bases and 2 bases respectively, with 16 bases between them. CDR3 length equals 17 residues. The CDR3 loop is CASSIFQGSSGNQPQHF. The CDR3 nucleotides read TGTGCCAGTAGTATATTTCAGGGGTCCTCGGGCAATCAGCCCCAGCATTTT.

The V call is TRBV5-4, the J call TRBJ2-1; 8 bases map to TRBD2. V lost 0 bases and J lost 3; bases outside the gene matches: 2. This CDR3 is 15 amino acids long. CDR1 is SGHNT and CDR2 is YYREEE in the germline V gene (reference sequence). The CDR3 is CASSLVTSGYNEQFF. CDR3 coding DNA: TGTGCCAGCAGCTTGGTCACTAGCGGCTACAATGAGCAGTTCTTC.

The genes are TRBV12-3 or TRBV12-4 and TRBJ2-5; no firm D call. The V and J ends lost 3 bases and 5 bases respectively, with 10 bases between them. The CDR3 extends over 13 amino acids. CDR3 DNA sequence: TGTGCCAGCAGTTTTTTCACGGGTGAGACCCAGTACTTC. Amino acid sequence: CASSFFTGETQYF.

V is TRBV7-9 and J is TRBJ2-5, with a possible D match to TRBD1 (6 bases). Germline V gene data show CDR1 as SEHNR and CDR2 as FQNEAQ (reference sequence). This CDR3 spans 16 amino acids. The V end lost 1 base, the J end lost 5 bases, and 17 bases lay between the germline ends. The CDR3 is CASSLGEQGTVETQYF. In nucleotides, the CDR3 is TGTGCCAGCAGCTTAGGGGAACAGGGAACGGTGGAGACCCAGTACTTC.

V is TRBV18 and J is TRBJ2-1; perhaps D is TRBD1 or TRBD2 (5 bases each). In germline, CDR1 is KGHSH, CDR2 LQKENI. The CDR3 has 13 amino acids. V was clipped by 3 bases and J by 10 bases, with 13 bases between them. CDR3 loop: CASSPRFRDEQFF. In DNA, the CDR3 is TGTGCCAGCTCACCTCGATTCCGGGACGAGCAGTTCTTC. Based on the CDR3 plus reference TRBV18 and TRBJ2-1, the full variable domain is NAGVMQNPRHLVRRRGQEARLRCSPMKGHSHVYWYRQLPEEGLKFMVYLQKENIIDESGMPKERFSAEFPKEGPSILRIQQVVRGDSAAYFCASSPRFRDEQFFGPGTRLTVL.

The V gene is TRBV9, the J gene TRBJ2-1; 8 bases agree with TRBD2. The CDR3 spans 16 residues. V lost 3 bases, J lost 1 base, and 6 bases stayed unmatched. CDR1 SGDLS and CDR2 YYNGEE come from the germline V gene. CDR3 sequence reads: CASSAAGDGSYNEQFF. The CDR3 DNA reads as TGTGCCAGCAGCGCAGCGGGAGATGGGTCCTACAATGAGCAGTTCTTC.

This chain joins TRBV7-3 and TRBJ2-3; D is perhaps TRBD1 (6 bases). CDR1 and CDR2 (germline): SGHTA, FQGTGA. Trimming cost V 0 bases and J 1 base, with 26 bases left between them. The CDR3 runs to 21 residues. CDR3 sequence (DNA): TGTGCCAGCAGCTTAACCATTGTTGGTGGGGGCCCCGTGACCCGCACAGATACGCAGTATTTT. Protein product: CASSLTIVGGGPVTRTDTQYF. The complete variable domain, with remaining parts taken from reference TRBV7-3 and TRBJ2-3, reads GAGVSQTPSNKVTEKGKYVELRCDPISGHTALYWYRQSLGQGPEFLIYFQGTGAADDSGLPNDRFFAVRPEGSVSTLKIQRTERGDSAVYLCASSLTIVGGGPVTRTDTQYFGPGTRLTVL.

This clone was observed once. CDR3 nucleotides: TGTGCCAGCAGTGGACAGAGCTTCTATGGCTACACCTTC. Its translation is CASSGQSFYGYTF. V and J are TRBV12-3 or TRBV12-4 and TRBJ1-2, with D maybe TRBD1 (6 bases). V lost 5 bases and J lost 4, with 11 bases in between. The CDR3 runs 13 residues.

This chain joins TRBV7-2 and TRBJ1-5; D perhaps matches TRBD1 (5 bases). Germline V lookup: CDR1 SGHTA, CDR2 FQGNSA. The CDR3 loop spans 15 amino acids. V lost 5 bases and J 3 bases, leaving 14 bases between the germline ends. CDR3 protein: CASSQRGGFNQPQHF. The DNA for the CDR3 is TGTGCCAGCAGCCAACGTGGGGGATTCAATCAGCCCCAGCATTTT.

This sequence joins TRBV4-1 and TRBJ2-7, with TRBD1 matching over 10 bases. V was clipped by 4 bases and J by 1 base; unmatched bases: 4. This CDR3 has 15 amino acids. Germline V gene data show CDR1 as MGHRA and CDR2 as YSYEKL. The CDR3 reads CASSLRQGASYEQYF. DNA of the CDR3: TGCGCCAGCAGCCTTCGACAGGGGGCTTCCTACGAGCAGTACTTC.

Here the CDR3 DNA reads TGTGCCAGCAGCCGTTCGGGCAGCGAGCAGTACTTC. Its translation: CASSRSGSEQYF. This rearrangement joins TRBV7-8 to TRBJ2-7; D unclear. With 5 bases removed from V and 6 bases from J, the gap between germline ends came to 11 bases. CDR1 and CDR2 from the germline V gene are SGHVS and FQNEAQ. The CDR3 has 12 amino acids.

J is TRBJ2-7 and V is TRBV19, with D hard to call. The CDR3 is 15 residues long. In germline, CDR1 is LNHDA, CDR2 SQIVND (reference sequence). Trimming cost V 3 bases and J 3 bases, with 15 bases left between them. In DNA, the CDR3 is TGTGCCAGTAGTATTTCCGGGTCCGAGTACTACGAGCAGTACTTC. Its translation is CASSISGSEYYEQYF. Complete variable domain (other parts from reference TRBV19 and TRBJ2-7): DGGITQSPKYLFRKEGQNVTLSCEQNLNHDAMYWYRQDPGQGLRLIYYSQIVNDFQKGDIAEGYSVSREKKESFPLTVTSAQKNPTAFYLCASSISGSEYYEQYFGPGTRLTVT.

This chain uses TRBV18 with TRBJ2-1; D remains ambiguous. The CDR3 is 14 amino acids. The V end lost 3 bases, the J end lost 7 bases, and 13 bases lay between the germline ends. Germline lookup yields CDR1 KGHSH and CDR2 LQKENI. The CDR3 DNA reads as TGTGCCAGCTCACCGTCGGCAGGTGAGAATGAGCAGTTCTTC. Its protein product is CASSPSAGENEQFF.

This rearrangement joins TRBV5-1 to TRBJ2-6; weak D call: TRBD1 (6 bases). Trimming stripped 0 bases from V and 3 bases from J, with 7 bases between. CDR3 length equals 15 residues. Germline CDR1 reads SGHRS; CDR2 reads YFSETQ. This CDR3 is CASSLEGVGANVLTF. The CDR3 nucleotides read TGCGCCAGCAGCTTGGAGGGGGTTGGGGCCAACGTCCTGACTTTC.

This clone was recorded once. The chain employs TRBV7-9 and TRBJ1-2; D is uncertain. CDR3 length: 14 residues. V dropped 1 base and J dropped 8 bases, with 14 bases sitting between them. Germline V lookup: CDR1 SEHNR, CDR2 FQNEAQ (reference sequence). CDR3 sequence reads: CASSLGSGVGGYTF. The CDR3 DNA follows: TGTGCCAGCAGCTTAGGGAGCGGTGTCGGCGGCTACACCTTC.

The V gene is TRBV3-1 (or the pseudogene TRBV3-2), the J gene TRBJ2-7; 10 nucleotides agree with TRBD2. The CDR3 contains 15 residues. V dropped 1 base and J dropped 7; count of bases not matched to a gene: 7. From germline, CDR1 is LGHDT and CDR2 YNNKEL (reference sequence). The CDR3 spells CASSQGLAGAREQYF. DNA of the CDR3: TGTGCCAGCAGCCAAGGTCTAGCGGGAGCTCGGGAGCAGTACTTC.